This TCR beta chain was sequenced in a study of cytomegalovirus exposure and HLA in healthy donors. Turning to the study itself: There were roughly 110 million unique TCR beta sequences, drawn from 150 million to 200 million T cells, in an earlier analysis. Study conclusions and caveats: In a later analysis, compared with equally common non-associated chains, HLA-associated beta chains were more expanded. Researchers reported that a few CMV-associated chains were confirmed in vitro as CMV antigen-specific. The study had only CMV serostatus as immune exposure information.

Primers included in the PCR were 60 Vbeta and 13 Jbeta primers. Assay used: immunoSEQ multiplex PCR; TCRdb lists only in-frame clones, some missing. The sample includes approximately 170,000 clones, 60% to 80% seen only once; the top ten take less than 3%. On this clone: Its antigen is not identified.

Unmatched junction bases numbered 0, after V lost 5 bases and J lost 3 bases. Germline lookup yields CDR1 MNHNY and CDR2 SVGAGI (reference sequence). The CDR3 length is 12 residues. The clonotype originates from a man aged 40-50 years in good health and CMV-seronegative. The J gene is TRBJ1-2, the V gene TRBV6-6; 7 nucleotides align to TRBD1. Sequenced material: PBMCs. The CDR3: CASSTGDYGYTF. The CDR3 DNA sequence: TGTGCCAGCAGTACAGGGGACTATGGCTACACCTTC.